This T cell receptor (beta chain) was captured by sequencing in a study of post-analysis software for immune sequencing data. Study-level findings and limits: About 5 TRBV segments (TRBV5-6, TRBV5-1 and TRBV20-1 among them) occurred more frequently in patients than in controls.

This CDR3 is 13 amino acids long. V was trimmed by 1 base and J by 1 base, leaving 7 bases between them. Germline V CDR1 and CDR2: GTSNPN, SVGIG (reference sequence). Researchers reported that TCR beta cDNA libraries carried unique molecular identifiers. TCRdb reprocessed the PCR reads with MiXCR, giving one entry per CDR3 protein. The sample lists about 820,000 distinct CDR3 sequences; about 57% were seen once. This clonotype showed up just a few times. Its antigen remains unknown. Sequenced: blood. V gene TRBV30 combines with J gene TRBJ2-5; no clear D gene. The receptor comes from a girl under 18 with multiple sclerosis. The CDR3, as DNA: TGTGCCTGGAGTGGAGAAATCCAAGAGACCCAGTACTTC. Its translation is CAWSGEIQETQYF.